This T cell receptor (beta chain) was identified during a study of human T cells and chemical hapten exposure. In the study overall: 2% DPC applied to an approximately 2 cm by approximately 2 cm arm area sensitized donors. Study findings and constraints: Versus controls, expanded TCRs had significantly more large CDR3 similarity clusters.

This clonotype was recorded many times. Its antigen is as yet unknown. Documented time point: pre-sensitization, week 0. This sample's treatment: therapeutic diphenylcyclopropenone sensitization with weekly scalp DPC. In the authors' methods: 96,000 or so TCRs per sample was the median, with a range of roughly 23,224 to 690,600. TCRdb analysed the RACE reads with MiXCR anew, one entry per CDR3 protein. In this record, the V and J calls reflect TCRdb's handling and not the investigators' own analysis. The table shows around 380,000 distinct CDR3 sequences, with around 5.5% occurring only once. Trimming left V 0 bases short and J 5 bases short, with 10 bases between. This CDR3 region has 14 residues. Looked up from germline, CDR1 is SGHRS and CDR2 is YFSETQ.

This sequence originates from a woman aged 18-29 years with alopecia areata. Some clones in this sample may be carry-over from other donors' samples. The starting material was whole blood, obtained in connection with sensitization to the hapten diphenylcyclopropenone (DPC). This chain connects TRBV5-1 to TRBJ2-3; D gene unclear. The CDR3 region has the DNA TGCGCCAGCAGCTTGGGCCTAGTTGGAGATACGCAGTATTTT. Translating it yields CASSLGLVGDTQYF.